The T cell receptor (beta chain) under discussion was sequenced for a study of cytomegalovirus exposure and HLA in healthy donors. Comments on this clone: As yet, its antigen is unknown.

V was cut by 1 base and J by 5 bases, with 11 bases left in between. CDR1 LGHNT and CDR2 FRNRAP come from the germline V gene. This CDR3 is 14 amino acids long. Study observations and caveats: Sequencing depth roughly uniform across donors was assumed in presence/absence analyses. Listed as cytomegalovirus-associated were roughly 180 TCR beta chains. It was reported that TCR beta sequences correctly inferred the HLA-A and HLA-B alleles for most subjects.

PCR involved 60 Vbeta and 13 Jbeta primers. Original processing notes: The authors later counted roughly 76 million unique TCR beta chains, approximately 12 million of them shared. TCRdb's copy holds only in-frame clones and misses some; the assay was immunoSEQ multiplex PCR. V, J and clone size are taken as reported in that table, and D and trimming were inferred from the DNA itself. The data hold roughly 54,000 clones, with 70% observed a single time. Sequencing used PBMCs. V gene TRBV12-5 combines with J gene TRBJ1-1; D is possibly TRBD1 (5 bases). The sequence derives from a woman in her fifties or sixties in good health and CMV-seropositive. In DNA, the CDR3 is TGTGCTAGTGGTTTGGGACAGACGGAAACTGAAGCTTTCTTT. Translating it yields CASGLGQTETEAFF.